This T cell receptor (beta chain) was obtained from a study of regulatory dendritic cells for organ transplantation. The protocol was immunoSEQ multiplex PCR, while the TCRdb copy is restricted to in-frame clones and leaves out a portion. The sample consists of fewer than 13,000 clones, under 80% of them appearing once. The V and J ends lost 8 bases and 6 bases, in that order; junction bases with no gene match: 8. Per germline, CDR1 MNHEY and CDR2 SVGAGI. The CDR3 is 14 residues long. The chain employs TRBV6-5 and TRBJ2-1; 9 bases align to TRBD2. Sequencing used memory CD8+ T cells from blood. Subset given: CD45RO+ memory T cells. The receptor's source is a human donor in good health. DNA of the CDR3: TGTGCCAGCTATGGGACTAGCCCAGGCAATGAGCAGTTCTTC. It yields the protein CASYGTSPGNEQFF.